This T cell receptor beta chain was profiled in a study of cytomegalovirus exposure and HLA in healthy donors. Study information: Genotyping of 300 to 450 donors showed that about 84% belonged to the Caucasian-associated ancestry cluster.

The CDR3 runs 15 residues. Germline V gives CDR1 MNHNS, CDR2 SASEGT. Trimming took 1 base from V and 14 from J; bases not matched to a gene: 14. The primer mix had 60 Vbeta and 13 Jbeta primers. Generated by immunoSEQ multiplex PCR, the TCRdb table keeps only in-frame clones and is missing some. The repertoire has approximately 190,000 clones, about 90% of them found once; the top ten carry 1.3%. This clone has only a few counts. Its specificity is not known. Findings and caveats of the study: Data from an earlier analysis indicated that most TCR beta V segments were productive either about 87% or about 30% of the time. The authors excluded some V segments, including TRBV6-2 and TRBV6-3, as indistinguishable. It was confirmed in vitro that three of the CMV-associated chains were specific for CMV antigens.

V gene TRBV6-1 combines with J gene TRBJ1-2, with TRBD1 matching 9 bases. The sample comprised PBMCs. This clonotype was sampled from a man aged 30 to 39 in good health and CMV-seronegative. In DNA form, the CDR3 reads TGTGCCAGCAGTGAAGGAAGAGACAGGGGGTTTTCTGAAACCTTC. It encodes CASSEGRDRGFSETF.